The rows below give T cell receptor beta chains drawn from one sample of a study of T cell changes during pregnancy in multiple sclerosis. Sequencing used immunoSEQ multiplex PCR; TCRdb keeps in-frame clones, though not all of them. In the table there are around 63,000 clones, 91% of which are singletons. Sequencing was performed on peripheral blood, taken after pregnancy. The receptors here all came from a female donor in good health, enrolled as a control in a pregnancy study. CDR3s include the opening cysteine and the closing phenylalanine or tryptophan. A D gene is named only where the DNA matches it firmly. Size is omitted from some rows. Given values are once, few, many or a class for expanded clones.

v_gene	len	abundance	j_gene	d_gene	CDR3nt	CDR3aa
TRBV15	14	once	TRBJ1-6	NA	TGTGCCACCAGCAGGGGGGGGCGAGCGAAAGCCCTCCACTTT	CATSRGGRAKALHF
TRBV23-1	16	NA	TRBJ2-7	NA	TGCGCCAGCAGACCCGGGGAACGGCGACTATCCTACGAGCAGTACTTC	CASRPGERRLSYEQYF
TRBV6-1	14	once	TRBJ1-1	NA	TGTGCCAGCAGTGACCTTAGAGGGAACACTGAAGCTTTCTTT	CASSDLRGNTEAFF
TRBV14	13	once	TRBJ2-1	NA	TGTGCCAGCAGCCAAGATGTGAGGGATGAGCAGTTCTTC	CASSQDVRDEQFF
TRBV6-1	13	NA	TRBJ2-1	NA	TGTGCCAGCACCTCGCGGGGAACCGATGAGCAGTTCTTC	CASTSRGTDEQFF
TRBV29-1	14	NA	TRBJ2-7	TRBD1	TGCAGCGTTGGCACAGGGGGTCCTAACTACGAGCAGTACTTC	CSVGTGGPNYEQYF
TRBV4-2	15	NA	TRBJ1-6	NA	TGTGCCAGCAGCCAAAAGGAGCCGGATAATTCACCCCTCCACTTT	CASSQKEPDNSPLHF
TRBV5-5	16	NA	TRBJ1-5	NA	TGTGCCAGCAGCTTGGTATACGGGACAAGCAATCAGCCCCAGCATTTT	CASSLVYGTSNQPQHF
TRBV7-9	11	few	TRBJ1-6	NA	TGTGCCAGCAGCCCCTCTGAGGCCCTCCACTTT	CASSPSEALHF
TRBV18	15	once	TRBJ2-2	TRBD1	TGTGCCAGCTCGTCTAACGAACAGGGGGCCAGGGAGCTGTTTTTT	CASSSNEQGARELFF
TRBV5-4	13	NA	TRBJ1-2	NA	TGTGCCAGCAGCTTGATGGGGGGGGATGGCTACACCTTC	CASSLMGGDGYTF
TRBV30	12	NA	TRBJ2-3	TRBD1	TGTGCCTGGAACAGGGGGCCAGATACGCAGTATTTT	CAWNRGPDTQYF
TRBV4-1	16	few	TRBJ2-3	NA	TGCGCCAGCAGCCAAGAGGGCAGGGGCTTCACAGATACGCAGTATTTT	CASSQEGRGFTDTQYF
TRBV7-9	16	NA	TRBJ2-7	TRBD1	TGTGCCAGCAGCTTAGGGGGGGACAGGGGATTAGGGGAGCAGTACTTC	CASSLGGDRGLGEQYF
TRBV4-3	15	NA	TRBJ2-3	NA	TGCGCCAGCAGCCAAGAATTCCCCCGTACAGATACGCAGTATTTT	CASSQEFPRTDTQYF
TRBV5-1	16	NA	TRBJ2-3	TRBD2	TGCGCCAGCAGCTTGGCCGGGGCGGGGGGCTCGGATACGCAGTATTTT	CASSLAGAGGSDTQYF
TRBV4-3	21	NA	TRBJ2-1	TRBD1	TGCGCCAGCAGCCAAGATCTCCCGACAGGGTCAAGTTTTCCCCCCCACAATGAGCAGTTCTTC	CASSQDLPTGSSFPPHNEQFF
TRBV2	13	NA	TRBJ1-5	TRBD1	TGTGCCAGCACCCGGGACAGTAATCAGCCCCAGCATTTT	CASTRDSNQPQHF
TRBV6-4	13	NA	TRBJ1-1	NA	TGTGCCAGCAGCACGACAACGAACACTGAAGCTTTCTTT	CASSTTTNTEAFF
TRBV2	15	NA	TRBJ1-4	TRBD1	TGTGCCAGCAGGGTTCGGACAGGGAACAATGAAAAACTGTTTTTT	CASRVRTGNNEKLFF
TRBV5-1	12	NA	TRBJ2-7	NA	TGCGCCAGCAGGGGCCGAGCCTACGAGCAGTACTTC	CASRGRAYEQYF
TRBV11-2	16	NA	TRBJ1-1	TRBD1	TGTGCCAGCAGCTTTGACCGGGGGACAGGGGGCACTGAAGCTTTCTTT	CASSFDRGTGGTEAFF
TRBV7-2	15	NA	TRBJ2-5	TRBD2	TGTGCCAGCAGCTTACTGACTAGCGGGGTGGAGACCCAGTACTTC	CASSLLTSGVETQYF
TRBV30	16	NA	TRBJ1-2	NA	TGTGCCTGGAGCTCACGCACCAGGCAATGGGTCTATGGCTACACCTTC	CAWSSRTRQWVYGYTF
TRBV18	14	NA	TRBJ1-5	NA	TGTGCCAGCTCAAAGAACAGGGAAAATCAGCCCCAGCATTTT	CASSKNRENQPQHF
TRBV19	17	NA	TRBJ1-1	NA	TGTGCCAGTACGGTTCCTCAGGGAATGACAAGGGGTACTGAAGCTTTCTTT	CASTVPQGMTRGTEAFF
TRBV18	13	NA	TRBJ1-4	NA	TGTGCCAGCTCACCCCCTTCCAATGAAAAACTGTTTTTT	CASSPPSNEKLFF
TRBV5-1	16	NA	TRBJ2-1	TRBD2	TGCGCCAGCAGCCCTACTTATGGGACTACTAACAATGAGCAGTTCTTC	CASSPTYGTTNNEQFF
TRBV4-1	13	NA	TRBJ1-1	NA	TGCGCCAGCAGCCAAGACTCTAATTCCGGAGCTTTCTTT	CASSQDSNSGAFF
TRBV18	14	NA	TRBJ1-1	NA	TGTGCCAGCTCACTCCGCGAGGATAACACTGAAGCTTTCTTT	CASSLREDNTEAFF
TRBV27	16	NA	TRBJ1-1	TRBD1	TGTGCCAGCAGTTTTACCTCCAGGGGGCGCGACACTGAAGCTTTCTTT	CASSFTSRGRDTEAFF
TRBV20-1	11	NA	TRBJ2-3	NA	TGCGGGGGGGCCAAGACAGATACGCAGTATTTT	CGGAKTDTQYF
TRBV5-1	15	NA	TRBJ1-2	TRBD1	TGCGCCAGCAGCCAACGGACAGGATCTAACTATGGCTACACCTTC	CASSQRTGSNYGYTF
TRBV7-2	19	NA	TRBJ2-1	TRBD2	TGTGCCAGCAGCATCCGAACTAGCGGGGGAGCTAATGGGGGATATGAGCAGTTCTTC	CASSIRTSGGANGGYEQFF
TRBV7-9	13	few	TRBJ1-2	NA	TGTGCCAGCAGCTTAGTACAGTCCTATGGCTACACCTTC	CASSLVQSYGYTF
TRBV7-2	13	NA	TRBJ1-5	NA	TGTGCCAGCAGCTTAGGGCAGAATCAGCCCCAGCATTTT	CASSLGQNQPQHF
TRBV7-8	14	NA	TRBJ1-2	TRBD1	TGTGCCAGCAGCTTGGACAGGGGTAACTATGGCTACACCTTC	CASSLDRGNYGYTF
TRBV10-3	13	few	TRBJ1-2	NA	TGTGCCATCAGTGAAAAGGAGAACTATGGCTACACCTTC	CAISEKENYGYTF
TRBV5-1	14	NA	TRBJ1-5	TRBD1	TGCGCCAGCAGCCCGGACAGGGGTGGTCAGCCCCAGCATTTT	CASSPDRGGQPQHF
TRBV7-2	15	NA	TRBJ1-1	NA	TGTGCCAGCAGCTTAGGATTGGGGGGGAGCACTGAAGCTTTCTTT	CASSLGLGGSTEAFF
TRBV19	13	NA	TRBJ2-7	NA	TGTGCCAGTAGTCCCAGCAGGGCCCCCGAGCAGTACTTC	CASSPSRAPEQYF
TRBV7-8	15	NA	TRBJ1-4	TRBD1	TGTGCCAGCAGCTTAGGGGACAGTTATAATGAAAAACTGTTTTTT	CASSLGDSYNEKLFF
TRBV5-1	14	NA	TRBJ2-7	TRBD1	TGCGCCAGCTATGAGACAGGGATGGGCTACGAGCAGTACTTC	CASYETGMGYEQYF
TRBV6-6	13	NA	TRBJ1-2	NA	TGTGCCAGCAGTTACTCCGACAGCTATGGCTACACCTTC	CASSYSDSYGYTF
TRBV19	14	NA	TRBJ2-1	NA	TGTGCCAGTAGTCCCCCGGAGCTAGTCAATGAGCAGTTCTTC	CASSPPELVNEQFF
TRBV6-1	15	once	TRBJ2-1	NA	TGTGCCAGCAGTCTCCACCCCACTACTGACAATGAGCAGTTCTTC	CASSLHPTTDNEQFF
TRBV6-5	15	NA	TRBJ1-1	NA	TGTGCCAGCAGTTACAACACACAGATGAACACTGAAGCTTTCTTT	CASSYNTQMNTEAFF
TRBV30	16	NA	TRBJ1-2	NA	TGTGCCTGGATCTTAACGCCCGCGTCTCTTAACTATGGCTACACCTTC	CAWILTPASLNYGYTF
TRBV15	15	NA	TRBJ2-7	NA	TGTGCCACCAGCAGAGGTGGACAGAGCTCCTACGAGCAGTACTTC	CATSRGGQSSYEQYF
TRBV6-5	14	NA	TRBJ1-3	TRBD1	TGTGCCAGCAGCAAGGGACAGGGAAGAAACACCATATATTTT	CASSKGQGRNTIYF
TRBV11-2	17	NA	TRBJ2-3	TRBD1	TGTGCCAGCAGCACGACAAATCCAGGGGGCAGGTCAGATACGCAGTATTTT	CASSTTNPGGRSDTQYF
TRBV18	15	NA	TRBJ1-4	NA	TGTGCCAGCTCACCCCCGGGCAAGCGGGAGGAAAAACTGTTTTTT	CASSPPGKREEKLFF
TRBV5-1	16	NA	TRBJ1-6	TRBD1	TGCGCCAGCAGCTCTTCCGACAGGGGGGTTAATTCACCCCTCCACTTT	CASSSSDRGVNSPLHF
TRBV5-1	15	NA	TRBJ2-3	TRBD2	TGCGCCAGCAGCCAAGGACTAGCGGCTACAGATACGCAGTATTTT	CASSQGLAATDTQYF
TRBV19	13	NA	TRBJ1-2	TRBD1	TGTGCCAGTAGTACCACAGGGGGCGTTGGCTACACCTTC	CASSTTGGVGYTF
TRBV7-8	14	NA	TRBJ2-1	NA	TGTGCCAGCAGCTTGGGTGCTCAGGTACAGTTGCAGTTCTTC	CASSLGAQVQLQFF
TRBV19	14	NA	TRBJ2-1	NA	TGTGCCAGTAGAGAACGGAGCTCCTACAATGAGCAGTTCTTC	CASRERSSYNEQFF
TRBV6-1	15	NA	TRBJ2-4	NA	TGTGCCAGCAGTGAAAATTGGGGGCCCGAAAACATTCAGTACTTC	CASSENWGPENIQYF
TRBV9	14	NA	TRBJ1-1	NA	TGTGCCAGCAGCGTAAAGGGGGTGAACACTGAAGCTTTCTTT	CASSVKGVNTEAFF